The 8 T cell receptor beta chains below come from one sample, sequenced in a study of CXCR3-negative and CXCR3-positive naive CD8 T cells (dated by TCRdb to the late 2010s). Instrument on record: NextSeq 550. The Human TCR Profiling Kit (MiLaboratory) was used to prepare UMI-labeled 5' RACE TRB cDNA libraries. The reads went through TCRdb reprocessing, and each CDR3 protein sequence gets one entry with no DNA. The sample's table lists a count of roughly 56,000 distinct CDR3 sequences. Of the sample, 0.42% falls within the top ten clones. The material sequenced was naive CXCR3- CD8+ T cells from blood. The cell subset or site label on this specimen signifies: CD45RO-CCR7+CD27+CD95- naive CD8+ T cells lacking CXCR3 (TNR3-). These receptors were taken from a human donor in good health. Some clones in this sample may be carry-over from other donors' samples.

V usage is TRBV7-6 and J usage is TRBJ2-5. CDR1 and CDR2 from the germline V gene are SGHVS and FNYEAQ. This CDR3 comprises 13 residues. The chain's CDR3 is CASSPIIQETQYF.

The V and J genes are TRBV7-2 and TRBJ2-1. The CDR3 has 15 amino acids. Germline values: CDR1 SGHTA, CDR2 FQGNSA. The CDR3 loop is CASSLLATNGYEQFF.

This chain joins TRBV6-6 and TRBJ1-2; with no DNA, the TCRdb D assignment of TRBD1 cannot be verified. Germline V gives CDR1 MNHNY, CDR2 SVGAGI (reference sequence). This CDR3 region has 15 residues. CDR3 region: CASSYGSGTDYGYTF.

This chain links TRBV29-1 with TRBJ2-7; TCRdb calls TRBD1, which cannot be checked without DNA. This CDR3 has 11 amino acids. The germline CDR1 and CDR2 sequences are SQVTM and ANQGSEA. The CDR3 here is CSARTGGEQYF.

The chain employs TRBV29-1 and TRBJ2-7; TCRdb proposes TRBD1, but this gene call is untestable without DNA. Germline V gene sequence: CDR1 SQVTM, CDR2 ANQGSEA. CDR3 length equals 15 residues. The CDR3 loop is CSVEEAGVSSYEQYF.

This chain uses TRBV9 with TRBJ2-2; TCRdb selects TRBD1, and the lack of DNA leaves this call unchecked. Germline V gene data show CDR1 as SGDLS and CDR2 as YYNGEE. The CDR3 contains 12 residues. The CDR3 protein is CASSGTVGELFF. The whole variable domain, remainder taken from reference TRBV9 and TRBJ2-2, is DSGVTQTPKHLITATGQRVTLRCSPRSGDLSVYWYQQSLDQGLQFLIQYYNGEERAKGNILERFSAQQFPDLHSELNLSSLELGDSALYFCASSGTVGELFFGEGSRLTVL.

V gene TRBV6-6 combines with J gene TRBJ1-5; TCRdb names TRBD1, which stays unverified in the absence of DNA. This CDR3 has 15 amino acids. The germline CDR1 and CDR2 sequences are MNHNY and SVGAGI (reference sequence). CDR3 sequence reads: CASAQDRVVGQPQHF.

CDR3 loop: CSAFEAGFAGELFF. This chain links TRBV29-1 with TRBJ2-2; the TCRdb call, TRBD2, lacks DNA for checking. The CDR3 has 14 residues. In germline, CDR1 is SQVTM, CDR2 ANQGSEA.